This T cell receptor (beta chain) derives from a study of blood T cell repertoires in COVID-19. Whole-study context: Samples of COVID-19 (acute and convalescent) were obtained from the United States, Italy and Spain. Sample material is recorded as cDNA or gDNA derived from T cells, B-cell-depleted T cells, or PBMCs.

The CDR3 loop spans 16 amino acids. Looked up from germline, CDR1 is LGHNA and CDR2 is YSLEER. The germline V and J ends were trimmed by 0 bases and 4 bases, with 13 bases remaining between them. As originally analysed: Using reference gene primer amplification, nucleated cell counts were estimated. The table came from immunoSEQ multiplex PCR; TCRdb's copy has only in-frame clones and leaves some out. V and J calls and clone size follow that table, whereas D and trimming were derived from the DNA. The data contain approximately 200,000 clones, around 75% of them singletons. The J gene is TRBJ1-3, the V gene TRBV4-3, with a possible D match to TRBD1 (5 bases). Sequences were obtained from peripheral blood. The source is a middle-aged woman with COVID-19, enrolled during active disease. The CDR3 DNA reads TGCGCCAGCAGCCAAGAAATAGCAGGGCTCGGAAACACCATATATTTT. Translated, it gives CASSQEIAGLGNTIYF.